This entry is about one TCR beta chain. Treatment indicated: approximately 18 received Ad26.COV2.S at low or high dose, single or two shots; roughly five received placebo; per-sample allocation not given. Sample collection was performed on day 63 after the first vaccine or placebo injection. This entry comes from a study of Ad26.COV2.S vaccination and SARS-CoV-2 variants. TCRdb keeps only in-frame clones here, not all; method: immunoSEQ multiplex PCR. Of about 460,000 clones in the sample, about 88% were seen once. Trimming removed 3 bases from V and 7 bases from J, with 5 bases in between. Germline values: CDR1 SGDLS, CDR2 YYNGEE. The CDR3 is 11 residues long.

The V gene is TRBV9, the J gene TRBJ2-1, with TRBD1 as a possible D gene (5 bases). The sequencing used peripheral blood, collected in a trial of Ad26.COV2.S vaccine versus placebo. The receptor was isolated from a person aged 18 to 65 who received the Ad26.COV2.S COVID-19 vaccine or a placebo. In DNA, the CDR3 is TGTGCCAGCAGCGCAGGGAATGAGCAGTTCTTC. It yields the protein CASSAGNEQFF.